This T cell receptor beta chain was found in a study of OX40 agonist ivuxolimab in advanced cancers. V lost 1 base and J 2 bases, leaving 6 bases between the germline ends. This CDR3 spans 13 amino acids. Looked up from germline, CDR1 is SEHNR and CDR2 is FQNEAQ (reference sequence). The method was immunoSEQ multiplex PCR; TCRdb's version includes in-frame clones alone and lacks a portion of them. In the table there are some 69,000 clones, 90% of which are singletons. Material: CD4+ or CD8+ T cells sorted from blood, obtained in a trial of the OX40 agonist ivuxolimab. V and J are TRBV7-9 and TRBJ2-7; D uncertain. The TCR sequence derives from an adult with an advanced solid tumor such as melanoma, head and neck, liver or kidney cancer. Here the CDR3 reads CASSLGITYEQYF. CDR3 DNA: TGTGCCAGCAGCTTAGGGATAACCTACGAGCAGTACTTC. The full variable domain, in which reference TRBV7-9 and TRBJ2-7 provide the parts outside the CDR3, is DTGVSQNPRHKITKRGQNVTFRCDPISEHNRLYWYRQTLGQGPEFLTYFQNEAQLEKSRLLSDRFSAERPKGSFSTLEIQRTEQGDSAMYLCASSLGITYEQYFGPGTRLTVT.